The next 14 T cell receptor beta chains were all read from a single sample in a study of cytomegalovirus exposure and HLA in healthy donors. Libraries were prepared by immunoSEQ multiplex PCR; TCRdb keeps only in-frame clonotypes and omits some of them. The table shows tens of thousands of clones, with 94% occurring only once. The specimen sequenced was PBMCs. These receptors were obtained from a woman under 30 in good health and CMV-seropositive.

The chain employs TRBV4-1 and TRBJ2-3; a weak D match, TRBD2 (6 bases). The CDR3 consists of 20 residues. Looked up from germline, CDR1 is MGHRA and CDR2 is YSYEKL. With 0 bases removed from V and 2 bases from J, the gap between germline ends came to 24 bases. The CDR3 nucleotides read TGCGCCAGCAGCCAAGAGGTGATTAAGGGGCCTAGGAGGGTCACAGATACGCAGTATTTT. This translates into CASSQEVIKGPRRVTDTQYF.

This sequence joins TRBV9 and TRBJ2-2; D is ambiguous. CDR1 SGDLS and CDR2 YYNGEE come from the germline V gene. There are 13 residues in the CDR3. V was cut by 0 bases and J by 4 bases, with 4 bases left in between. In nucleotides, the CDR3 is TGTGCCAGCAGCGTAGTAGCCACCGGGGAGCTGTTTTTT. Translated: CASSVVATGELFF.

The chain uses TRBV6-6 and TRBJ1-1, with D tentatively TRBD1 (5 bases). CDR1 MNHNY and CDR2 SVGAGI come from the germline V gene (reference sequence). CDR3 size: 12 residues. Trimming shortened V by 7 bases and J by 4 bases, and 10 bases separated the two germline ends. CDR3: CASMYRGTEAFF. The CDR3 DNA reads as TGTGCCAGCATGTATAGGGGCACTGAAGCTTTCTTT.

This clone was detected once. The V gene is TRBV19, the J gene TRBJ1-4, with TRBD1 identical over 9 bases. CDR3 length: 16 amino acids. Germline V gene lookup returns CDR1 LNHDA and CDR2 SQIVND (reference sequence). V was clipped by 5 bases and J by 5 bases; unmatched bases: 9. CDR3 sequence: CASSPLPGQGNEKLFF. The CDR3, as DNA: TGTGCCAGTAGTCCGTTACCGGGACAGGGAAATGAAAAACTGTTTTTT.

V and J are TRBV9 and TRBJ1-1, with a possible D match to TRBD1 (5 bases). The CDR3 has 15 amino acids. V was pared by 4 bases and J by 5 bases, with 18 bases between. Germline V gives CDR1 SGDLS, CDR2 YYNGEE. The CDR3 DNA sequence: TGTGCCAGCAGCCCCCATGAGAGTGGGGGGACTGAAGCTTTCTTT. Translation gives CASSPHESGGTEAFF. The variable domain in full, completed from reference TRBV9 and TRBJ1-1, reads DSGVTQTPKHLITATGQRVTLRCSPRSGDLSVYWYQQSLDQGLQFLIQYYNGEERAKGNILERFSAQQFPDLHSELNLSSLELGDSALYFCASSPHESGGTEAFFGQGTRLTVV.

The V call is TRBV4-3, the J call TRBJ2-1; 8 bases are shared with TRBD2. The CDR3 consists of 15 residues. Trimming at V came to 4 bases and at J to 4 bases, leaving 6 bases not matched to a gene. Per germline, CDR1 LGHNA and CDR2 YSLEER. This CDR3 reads CASSPVAGNYNEQFF. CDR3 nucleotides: TGCGCCAGCAGCCCCGTAGCGGGGAATTACAATGAGCAGTTCTTC.

The CDR3 nucleotides are TGTGCCATCAGTGACAGGGATGAAAAACTGTTTTTT. This codes for CAISDRDEKLFF. This chain joins TRBV10-3 and TRBJ1-4, with D possibly being TRBD1 (5 bases). Per germline, CDR1 ENHRY and CDR2 SYGVKD. V lost 3 bases and J lost 6, with 5 bases in between. This CDR3 is 12 amino acids long.

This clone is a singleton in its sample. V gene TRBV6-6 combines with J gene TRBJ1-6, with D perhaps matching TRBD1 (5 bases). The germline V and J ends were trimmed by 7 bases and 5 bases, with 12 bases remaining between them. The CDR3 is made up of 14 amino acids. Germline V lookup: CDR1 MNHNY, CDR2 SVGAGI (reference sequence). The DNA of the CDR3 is TGTGCCAGCACCCCGACAGTAAATAATTCACCCCTCCACTTT. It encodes CASTPTVNNSPLHF.

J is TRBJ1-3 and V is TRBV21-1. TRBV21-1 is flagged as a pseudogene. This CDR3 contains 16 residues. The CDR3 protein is CASSPKLYVTGNTIYF. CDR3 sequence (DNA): TGTGCCAGCAGCCCAAAGCTCTACGTTACTGGAAACACCATATATTTT.

In DNA form, the CDR3 reads TGTGCCAGCAGTCGGGAGGGTAACGCGGAAGCTTTCTTT. Translation: CASSREGNAEAFF. The chain is built from TRBV5-4 and TRBJ1-1, with D uncertain. The CDR3 consists of 13 residues. Looked up from germline, CDR1 is SGHNT and CDR2 is YYREEE (reference sequence). With 5 bases removed from V and 8 bases from J, the gap between germline ends came to 16 bases.

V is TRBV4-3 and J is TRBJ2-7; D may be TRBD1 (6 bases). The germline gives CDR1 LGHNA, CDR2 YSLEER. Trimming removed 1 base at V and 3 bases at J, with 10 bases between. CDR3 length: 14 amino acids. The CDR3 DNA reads TGCGCCAGCAGCCAAGTTCAGGGGAGCTACGAGCAGTACTTC. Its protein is CASSQVQGSYEQYF.

CDR3: CASSRGQGAVNEQFF. The DNA of the CDR3 is TGTGCCAGCAGCCGGGGACAGGGGGCGGTTAATGAGCAGTTCTTC. The chain is built from TRBV7-2 and TRBJ2-1; 12 bases align to TRBD1. The CDR3 runs 15 residues. V gave up 5 bases and J gave up 7 bases; unmatched junction bases: 6. CDR1 and CDR2 from the germline V gene are SGHTA and FQGNSA. The whole variable domain, remainder taken from reference TRBV7-2 and TRBJ2-1, is GAGVSQSPSNKVTEKGKDVELRCDPISGHTALYWYRQSLGQGLEFLIYFQGNSAPDKSGLPSDRFSAERTGGSVSTLTIQRTQQEDSAVYLCASSRGQGAVNEQFFGPGTRLTVL.

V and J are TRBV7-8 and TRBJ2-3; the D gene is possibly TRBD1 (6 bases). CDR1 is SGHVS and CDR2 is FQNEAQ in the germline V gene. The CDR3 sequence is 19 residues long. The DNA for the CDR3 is TGTGCATCTCGCGAGGGTGAGGGGACACCCCTGGGGCCCACAGATACGCAGTATTTT. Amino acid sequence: CASREGEGTPLGPTDTQYF.

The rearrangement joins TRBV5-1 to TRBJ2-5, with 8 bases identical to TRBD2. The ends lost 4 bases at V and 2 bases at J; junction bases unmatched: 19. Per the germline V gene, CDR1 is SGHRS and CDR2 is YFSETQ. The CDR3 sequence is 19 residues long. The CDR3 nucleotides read TGCGCCAGCAGCCCGGGGATTCGAAGGTCGGTAGCGGGACAAGAGACCCAGTACTTC. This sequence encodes CASSPGIRRSVAGQETQYF.